The clone carrying this T cell receptor (beta chain) was observed a handful of times. Its specificity is not known. Molecular-barcoded quantitative 5'-RACE produced these TCR beta libraries. TCRdb passed the 5' RACE reads through MiXCR, listing each CDR3 protein once. The sample records hundreds of thousands of distinct CDR3 sequences, more than 20% being singletons. The entry originates in a study of CD8 T cells in ankylosing spondylitis. Study-wide results and caveats: Ankylosing spondylitis blood appeared to be characterized by a TCR beta motif of roughly eight highly homologous variants.

V lost 6 bases, J lost 9 bases, and 13 bases lay in between. The germline V gene encodes CDR1 SGHRS and CDR2 YFSETQ. The CDR3 sequence is 12 residues long. Sequenced: blood, either unsorted or a sorted T cell fraction (not recorded which). The rearrangement links TRBV5-1 to TRBJ2-1, with D possibly TRBD2 on 5 matching bases. The clonotype was recovered from a male donor with ankylosing spondylitis or in good health (not recorded which). CDR3 residues: CASTEIGVEQFF. The CDR3 bases are TGCGCCAGCACCGAAATCGGGGTTGAGCAGTTCTTC.